The sequence of this T cell receptor (beta chain) was determined in a study of T cell changes during pregnancy in multiple sclerosis. Data came from immunoSEQ multiplex PCR; TCRdb stores just in-frame clones and leaves some out. The table has about 40,000 clones, about 89% seen once; the top ten hold more than 0.5%. The CDR3 runs 13 residues. CDR1 and CDR2 from the germline V gene are MNHNY and SVGAGI (reference sequence). Trimming removed 8 bases from V and 6 bases from J; junction bases left unmatched: 5. The TCR originated in a female donor with multiple sclerosis, enrolled in a pregnancy study. This material consisted of CD4+ T cells from peripheral blood mononuclear cells, taken in the first trimester of pregnancy. The chain is built from TRBV6-6 and TRBJ2-2, with 8 bases fitting TRBD2. CDR3 region: CASGTSWSGELFF. The CDR3 DNA reads TGTGCCAGCGGGACTAGTTGGTCCGGGGAGCTGTTTTTT.